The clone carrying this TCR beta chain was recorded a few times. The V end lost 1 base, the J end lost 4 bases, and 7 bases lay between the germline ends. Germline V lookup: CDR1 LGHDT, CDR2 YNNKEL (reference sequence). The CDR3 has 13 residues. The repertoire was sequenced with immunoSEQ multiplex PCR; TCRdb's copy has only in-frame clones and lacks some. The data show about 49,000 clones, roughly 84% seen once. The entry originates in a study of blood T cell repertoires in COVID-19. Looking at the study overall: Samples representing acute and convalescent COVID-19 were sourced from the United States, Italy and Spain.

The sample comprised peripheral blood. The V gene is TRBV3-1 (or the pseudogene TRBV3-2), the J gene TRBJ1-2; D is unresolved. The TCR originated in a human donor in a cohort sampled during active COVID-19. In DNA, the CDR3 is TGTGCCAGCAGCCAAGTTGCCGGCTATGGCTACACCTTC. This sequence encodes CASSQVAGYGYTF.